This T cell receptor (beta chain) came from a study of blood T cell repertoires in COVID-19. Study processing details: Estimates of nucleated cell counts were drawn from the amplification of reference gene primers. TCRdb keeps only in-frame clones here, not all; method: immunoSEQ multiplex PCR. The V and J calls and clone size were taken over from that table, and D and trimming were inferred from the DNA. Altogether around 120,000 clones are present, roughly nine tenths being singletons, with the ten largest covering approximately 8.7%. The CDR3 is made up of 15 amino acids. CDR1 and CDR2 from the germline V gene are MNHEY and SMNVEV (reference sequence). Trimming removed 9 bases at V and 4 bases at J, with 18 bases between.

The sequenced material came from peripheral blood. The V call is TRBV27, the J call TRBJ2-2; tentative D call: TRBD1 (6 bases). This sequence was found in a man between 65 and 85 years old who had recovered from COVID-19. CDR3 DNA: TGTGCCAGTCGTCCCGGCAGGGGACGCACCGGGGAGCTGTTTTTT. This encodes CASRPGRGRTGELFF.